This TCR beta chain came from a study of blood T cell repertoires in COVID-19. In the study overall: Material from acute and convalescent COVID-19 was sourced from the United States, Italy and Spain.

The CDR3 covers 14 residues. With 3 bases clipped from V and 4 bases from J, the junction kept 4 bases outside the gene matches. The germline CDR1 and CDR2 sequences are MNHEY and SMNVEV (reference sequence). The repertoire was sequenced with immunoSEQ multiplex PCR; TCRdb's copy has only in-frame clones and lacks some. The table shows 70,000 or so clones, with around nine tenths occurring only once. The chain is built from TRBV27 and TRBJ2-3; 7 nucleotides match TRBD2. This receptor was taken from a woman in her fifties or sixties with acute or convalescent COVID-19. Sequencing was performed on peripheral blood. For the CDR3, the DNA is TGTGCCAGCAGTTTGACTAGCTCCCCAGATACGCAGTATTTT. This encodes CASSLTSSPDTQYF.